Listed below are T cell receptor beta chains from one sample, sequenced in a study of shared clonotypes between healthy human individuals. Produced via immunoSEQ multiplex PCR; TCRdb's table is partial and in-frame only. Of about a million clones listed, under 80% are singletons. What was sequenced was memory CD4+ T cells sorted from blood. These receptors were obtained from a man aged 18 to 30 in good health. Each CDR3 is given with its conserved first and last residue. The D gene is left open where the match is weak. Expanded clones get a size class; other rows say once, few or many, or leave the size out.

CDR3: CASISRRENSPLHF
DNA: TGTGCCAGCATATCCAGACGGGAGAATTCACCCCTCCACTTT
size: .
D: .
J: TRBJ1-6
V: TRBV6-1

CDR3: CASSQPQGASGGARVEQFF
DNA: TGCGCCAGCAGCCAACCCCAGGGGGCTAGCGGGGGGGCACGGGTTGAGCAGTTCTTC
size: .
D: TRBD2
J: TRBJ2-1
V: TRBV4-1

CDR3: CASSPRDHSEQYF
DNA: TGTGCCAGCAGCCCCCGCGACCACTCCGAGCAGTACTTC
size: once
D: .
J: TRBJ2-7
V: TRBV21-1

CDR3: CASSLATGGTQPQHF
DNA: TGTGCCAGCAGCTTGGCCACAGGGGGCACTCAGCCCCAGCATTTT
size: once
D: TRBD1
J: TRBJ1-5
V: TRBV5-6

CDR3: CASRPESRNTEAFF
DNA: TGTGCCAGCAGACCGGAGAGTAGGAACACTGAAGCTTTCTTT
size: .
D: .
J: TRBJ1-1
V: TRBV6-1

CDR3: CASSLNRPNTEAFF
DNA: TGTGCCAGCAGTTTAAACAGACCGAACACTGAAGCTTTCTTT
size: .
D: .
J: TRBJ1-1
V: TRBV28

CDR3: CSAGQETQYF
DNA: TGCAGTGCTGGGCAGGAGACCCAGTACTTC
size: .
D: .
J: TRBJ2-5
V: TRBV20-1

CDR3: CASSLRQGGYEQYF
DNA: TGTGCCAGCAGCTTGCGCCAGGGGGGCTACGAGCAGTACTTC
size: .
D: .
J: TRBJ2-7
V: TRBV5-5

CDR3: CASSRDLGRETQYF
DNA: TGTGCCAGCAGCCGGGACCTCGGGCGAGAGACCCAGTACTTC
size: .
D: .
J: TRBJ2-5
V: TRBV5-4

CDR3: CASSETGGRNEQFF
DNA: TGTGCCAGCAGTGAAACCGGGGGGCGGAATGAGCAGTTCTTC
size: .
D: .
J: TRBJ2-1
V: TRBV2

CDR3: CAWSEGARGYTF
DNA: TGTGCCTGGAGTGAGGGGGCTAGGGGCTACACCTTC
size: .
D: TRBD1
J: TRBJ1-2
V: TRBV30

CDR3: CASSFWAGNTGELFF
DNA: TGTGCCAGCAGCTTTTGGGCGGGGAACACCGGGGAGCTGTTTTTT
size: .
D: .
J: TRBJ2-2
V: TRBV7-9

CDR3: CASSITGREQYF
DNA: TGTGCCAGCAGTATAACAGGGAGAGAGCAGTACTTC
size: .
D: .
J: TRBJ2-7
V: TRBV6-1

CDR3: CASSEVSGATGEAFF
DNA: TGCGCCAGCAGTGAAGTTTCCGGGGCGACAGGGGAAGCTTTCTTT
size: .
D: TRBD1
J: TRBJ1-1
V: TRBV10-1

CDR3: CASSMDRGTGRTF
DNA: TGTGCCAGTAGTATGGACAGGGGGACCGGACGGACCTTC
size: .
D: TRBD1
J: TRBJ1-2
V: TRBV19

CDR3: CASSLNRQTSYGYTF
DNA: TGCGCCAGCAGCTTGAATCGACAGACCTCTTATGGCTACACCTTC
size: .
D: .
J: TRBJ1-2
V: TRBV5-1

CDR3: CASSLSANADTQYF
DNA: TGTGCCAGCAGCTTATCGGCTAACGCAGATACGCAGTATTTT
size: once
D: .
J: TRBJ2-3
V: TRBV7-2

CDR3: CASSEPRGSDTQYF
DNA: TGTGCCAGCAGTGAACCCAGGGGATCCGATACGCAGTATTTT
size: .
D: .
J: TRBJ2-3
V: TRBV25-1

CDR3: CASSPTPGQGNDEQYF
DNA: TGCGCCAGCAGCCCGACACCGGGACAGGGGAACGACGAGCAGTACTTC
size: once
D: TRBD1
J: TRBJ2-7
V: TRBV5-1

CDR3: CASSLVGGGQQETQYF
DNA: TGTGCCAGCAGCTTGGTGGGGGGTGGACAGCAAGAGACCCAGTACTTC
size: once
D: .
J: TRBJ2-5
V: TRBV5-4

CDR3: CASSSTSGNTIYF
DNA: TGTGCCAGCAGCTCGACCTCTGGAAACACCATATATTTT
size: .
D: .
J: TRBJ1-3
V: TRBV6-5

CDR3: CASSLAGGMAEAFF
DNA: TGCGCCAGCAGCTTGGCAGGGGGCATGGCTGAAGCTTTCTTT
size: .
D: TRBD1
J: TRBJ1-1
V: TRBV5-1

CDR3: CASSLVSMSPFF
DNA: TGTGCCAGCAGCTTAGTCTCGATGTCCCCTTTCTTT
size: .
D: .
J: TRBJ1-1
V: TRBV7-9

CDR3: CASSTPTSNNEQFF
DNA: TGCGCCAGCAGCACCCCGACTAGTAACAATGAGCAGTTCTTC
size: many
D: .
J: TRBJ2-1
V: TRBV5-1

CDR3: CASSLGGAGRRAEKLFF
DNA: TGTGCCAGCAGCTTAGGCGGGGCAGGCCGAAGGGCTGAAAAACTGTTTTTT
size: .
D: .
J: TRBJ1-4
V: TRBV7-2

CDR3: CASSLMDRNTIYF
DNA: TGTGCCAGCAGCTTAATGGACAGGAACACCATATATTTT
size: once
D: TRBD1
J: TRBJ1-3
V: TRBV13

CDR3: CAISAGSGMYNEQFF
DNA: TGTGCCATCAGTGCAGGCAGCGGGATGTACAATGAGCAGTTCTTC
size: few
D: TRBD2
J: TRBJ2-1
V: TRBV10-3

CDR3: CASSEPGHPTDTQYF
DNA: TGTGCCAGCAGTGAACCGGGACACCCCACAGATACGCAGTATTTT
size: .
D: .
J: TRBJ2-3
V: TRBV6-1

CDR3: CASSLPGKNTEAFF
DNA: TGTGCCAGCAGTTTGCCCGGGAAGAACACTGAAGCTTTCTTT
size: .
D: .
J: TRBJ1-1
V: TRBV27

CDR3: CASSSAGTSIYEQYF
DNA: TGTGCCAGCAGTTCGGCCGGGACTAGCATCTACGAGCAGTACTTC
size: few
D: TRBD2
J: TRBJ2-7
V: TRBV6-1

CDR3: CAWSADRGSPLHF
DNA: TGTGCCTGGAGTGCCGACAGGGGATCACCCCTCCACTTT
size: few
D: TRBD1
J: TRBJ1-6
V: TRBV30

CDR3: CAWSGTSGASYNEQFF
DNA: TGTGCCTGGAGTGGGACTAGCGGGGCCTCCTACAATGAGCAGTTCTTC
size: .
D: TRBD2
J: TRBJ2-1
V: TRBV30

CDR3: CASSYSGGQRTDTQYF
DNA: TGTGCCAGCAGTTACTCCGGAGGGCAGCGCACAGATACGCAGTATTTT
size: .
D: .
J: TRBJ2-3
V: TRBV6-5

CDR3: CASSLSDVFYEQYF
DNA: TGTGCCAGCAGTTTATCGGACGTATTCTACGAGCAGTACTTC
size: .
D: .
J: TRBJ2-7
V: TRBV27

CDR3: CASSSGDSSSYEQYF
DNA: TGCGCCAGCAGCTCAGGGGACAGCTCCTCCTACGAGCAGTACTTC
size: few
D: TRBD1
J: TRBJ2-7
V: TRBV5-1

CDR3: CASKKGQGNIQYF
DNA: TGTGCCAGCAAGAAGGGACAGGGAAACATTCAGTACTTC
size: .
D: TRBD1
J: TRBJ2-4
V: TRBV6-5

CDR3: CASSLALAGHRDTQYF
DNA: TGCGCCAGCAGCTTGGCGCTAGCGGGGCACAGGGATACGCAGTATTTT
size: .
D: TRBD2
J: TRBJ2-3
V: TRBV5-1

CDR3: CASSLGTALHNEQFF
DNA: TGTGCCAGCAGCTTAGGGACTGCCCTCCACAATGAGCAGTTCTTC
size: .
D: .
J: TRBJ2-1
V: TRBV11-3

CDR3: CASRDGGLNEKLFF
DNA: TGTGCCAGCAGGGATGGGGGCTTAAATGAAAAACTGTTTTTT
size: .
D: .
J: TRBJ1-4
V: TRBV6-1

CDR3: CASSLSTGGGETQYF
DNA: TGTGCCAGCAGCCTGTCGACAGGGGGAGGGGAGACCCAGTACTTC
size: few
D: TRBD1
J: TRBJ2-5
V: TRBV11-2

CDR3: CASSSPRGVTDTQYF
DNA: TGTGCCAGCAGTTCCCCCCGAGGGGTCACAGATACGCAGTATTTT
size: few
D: .
J: TRBJ2-3
V: TRBV27

CDR3: CASSFPSGTTYEQYF
DNA: TGTGCCAGCAGCTTTCCTAGCGGTACAACCTACGAGCAGTACTTC
size: .
D: TRBD2
J: TRBJ2-7
V: TRBV7-8

CDR3: CASSSTSGRAGANVLTF
DNA: TGTGCCAGCAGCTCGACTAGCGGGAGGGCTGGGGCCAACGTCCTGACTTTC
size: few
D: TRBD2
J: TRBJ2-6
V: TRBV5-6

CDR3: CASSTDPQGMGYTF
DNA: TGTGCCAGCAGCACCGACCCACAGGGAATGGGCTACACCTTC
size: .
D: .
J: TRBJ1-2
V: TRBV7-8

CDR3: CASSLGRGVNEQFF
DNA: TGTGCCAGCAGCCTTGGCCGGGGAGTCAATGAGCAGTTCTTC
size: .
D: .
J: TRBJ2-1
V: TRBV7-2

CDR3: CASSLAGGVSGELFF
DNA: TGTGCCAGCAGCTTGGCCGGGGGGGTTAGCGGGGAGCTGTTTTTT
size: .
D: TRBD2
J: TRBJ2-2
V: TRBV5-4

CDR3: CASSITGQGRQTQYF
DNA: TGTGCCAGCAGCATTACCGGACAGGGTCGGCAGACCCAGTACTTC
size: .
D: TRBD1
J: TRBJ2-5
V: TRBV2

CDR3: CASSLGVWGGRDTQYF
DNA: TGTGCCAGCAGCTTAGGAGTGTGGGGGGGCCGGGATACGCAGTATTTT
size: .
D: .
J: TRBJ2-3
V: TRBV11-2

CDR3: CASSMGAGGRNSPLHF
DNA: TGTGCCAGTAGTATGGGCGCAGGGGGCCGTAATTCACCCCTCCACTTT
size: .
D: TRBD1
J: TRBJ1-6
V: TRBV19

CDR3: CASSQGQTSGNTIYF
DNA: TGTGCCAGCAGCCAAGGACAGACTTCTGGAAACACCATATATTTT
size: .
D: .
J: TRBJ1-3
V: TRBV7-2

CDR3: CAWNVLPHTEAFF
DNA: TGTGCCTGGAACGTTCTCCCGCACACTGAAGCTTTCTTT
size: .
D: .
J: TRBJ1-1
V: TRBV30

CDR3: CAWISRATSLAKNIQYF
DNA: TGTGCCTGGATCTCAAGAGCCACCTCTTTAGCCAAAAACATTCAGTACTTC
size: .
D: .
J: TRBJ2-4
V: TRBV30